The 18 T cell receptor beta chains given below trace back to one sample, sequenced in a study of T cells after posttransplantation cyclophosphamide. TCRdb's table, derived via immunoSEQ multiplex PCR, lists solely in-frame clones and lacks some. Among around 9,900 clones, roughly nine tenths were seen once, and the ten largest hold around 1.6%. Sample: memory CD4+ T cells sorted from PBMCs. The receptor set was obtained from a woman aged 60-75 years in good health, CMV-negative, and a related stem cell transplant donor.

This chain joins TRBV7-2 and TRBJ2-1; TRBD2 matches at 11 bases. V was clipped by 3 bases and J by 10 bases; unmatched bases: 5. Germline CDR1 and CDR2: SGHTA and FQGNSA. This CDR3 contains 14 residues. CDR3 sequence: CASSLASGGWEQFF. The CDR3 bases are TGTGCCAGCAGCTTGGCTAGCGGGGGGTGGGAGCAGTTCTTC.

CDR3 loop: CASSERYGYTF. CDR3 in DNA: TGTGCCAGCAGCGAGCGCTATGGCTACACCTTC. The J gene is TRBJ1-2, the V gene TRBV5-6; no clear D. CDR1 is SGHDT, CDR2 YYEEEE, per germline. The CDR3 length is 11 residues. V was shortened by 4 bases and J by 4 bases, with 5 bases between the two germline ends. Complete variable domain (other parts from reference TRBV5-6 and TRBJ1-2): DAGVTQSPTHLIKTRGQQVTLRCSPKSGHDTVSWYQQALGQGPQFIFQYYEEEERQRGNFPDRFSGHQFPNYSSELNVNALLLGDSALYLCASSERYGYTFGSGTRLTVV.

With respect to this clone: The sample holds other DNA sequences that translate to the same CDR3. The rearrangement joins TRBV6-5 to TRBJ1-6; 8 bases align to TRBD1. CDR3 size: 15 residues. Trimming at V came to 6 bases and at J to 10 bases, leaving 11 bases not matched to a gene. Germline V gene data show CDR1 as MNHEY and CDR2 as SVGAGI. The CDR3 sequence is CASSLSRGPESPLHF. Here the CDR3 DNA reads TGTGCCAGCAGCCTATCCAGGGGGCCAGAATCACCCCTCCACTTT.

This clone was detected once. The V call is TRBV28, the J call TRBJ1-2, with D perhaps matching TRBD1 (6 bases). This CDR3 spans 13 amino acids. The V end was cut by 1 base, the J end by 4 bases, with 7 bases between. Germline V gene lookup returns CDR1 MDHEN and CDR2 SYDVKM. Here the CDR3 reads CASSLSGVYGYTF. In DNA, the CDR3 is TGTGCCAGCAGTTTATCAGGGGTCTATGGCTACACCTTC.

J is TRBJ2-2 and V is TRBV7-2, with TRBD2 as a possible D gene (7 bases). V gave up 0 bases and J gave up 4 bases, with 12 bases separating them. CDR3 length equals 16 residues. Germline V gene data show CDR1 as SGHTA and CDR2 as FQGNSA. The CDR3, as DNA: TGTGCCAGCAGCTTAGCGGGGGGGCGGGCCACCGGGGAGCTGTTTTTT. Its translation is CASSLAGGRATGELFF.

This clone was seen a single time. V and J are TRBV6-1 and TRBJ1-5; 8 bases align to TRBD1. V lost 4 bases, J lost 4 bases, and 3 bases stayed unmatched. Germline V gene sequence: CDR1 MNHNS, CDR2 SASEGT. This CDR3 is 14 amino acids long. CDR3 protein: CASSGRGPNQPQHF. In DNA form, the CDR3 reads TGTGCCAGCAGTGGCAGGGGGCCGAATCAGCCCCAGCATTTT.

The genes are TRBV9 and TRBJ2-5; D remains ambiguous. The germline CDR1 and CDR2 sequences are SGDLS and YYNGEE. The CDR3 is 14 amino acids. Trimming left V 0 bases short and J 1 base short, with 7 bases between. CDR3 region: CASSVGASQETQYF. The CDR3 coding sequence is TGTGCCAGCAGCGTAGGGGCGAGCCAAGAGACCCAGTACTTC.

The gene calls are TRBV2 and TRBJ2-1; D possibly corresponds to TRBD1 (6 bases). The CDR3 runs to 15 residues. Germline-derived CDR1 and CDR2 are SNHLY and FYNNEI. V lost 5 bases and J lost 4, with 15 bases in between. The CDR3, as DNA: TGTGCCAGCAGTCAACAGGGAATCGCTTACAATGAGCAGTTCTTC. Protein sequence: CASSQQGIAYNEQFF.

The J gene is TRBJ2-3, the V gene TRBV27, with TRBD2 as a possible D gene (6 bases). Trimming left V 0 bases short and J 3 bases short, with 10 bases between. The germline CDR1 and CDR2 sequences are MNHEY and SMNVEV (reference sequence). CDR3 length: 15 residues. CDR3 bases: TGTGCCAGCAGTTTATCCGGGAGCGGGACAGATACGCAGTATTTT. Translating gives CASSLSGSGTDTQYF.

The chain uses TRBV7-2 and TRBJ2-1; 9 bases fit TRBD2. With V trimmed by 1 base and J by 6 bases, 7 bases remained unmatched. The CDR3 has 16 amino acids. CDR1 and CDR2 from the germline V gene are SGHTA and FQGNSA. CDR3 sequence: CASSLVGSGSGNEQFF. Here the CDR3 DNA reads TGTGCCAGCAGCTTAGTAGGTAGCGGGAGTGGCAATGAGCAGTTCTTC.

The chain combines TRBV16 with TRBJ2-1; D is perhaps TRBD2 (6 bases). The CDR3 length is 15 residues. Germline CDR1 and CDR2: KGHSY and FQNENV. Trimming took 5 bases from V and 6 from J, leaving 17 bases between them. The CDR3 DNA is TGTGCCAGCAGCAAGGGGAGGCCAACGGGCAATGAGCAGTTCTTC. This gives the protein CASSKGRPTGNEQFF.

The chain carries TRBV5-4 and TRBJ2-7, with 8 bases that match TRBD1. The CDR3 extends over 13 amino acids. CDR1 is SGHNT and CDR2 is YYREEE in the germline V gene (reference sequence). The V segment lost 4 bases and the J segment 3 bases; nucleotides outside the gene matches: 3. CDR3 loop: CASSVTGGYEQYF. DNA of the CDR3: TGTGCCAGCAGCGTAACAGGGGGCTACGAGCAGTACTTC.

The genes are TRBV5-6 and TRBJ2-5; TRBD2 is a possible D gene (6 bases). The V and J ends lost 3 bases and 7 bases respectively, with 7 bases between them. The CDR3 runs 11 residues. In germline, CDR1 is SGHDT, CDR2 YYEEEE. CDR3 protein: CASSWRGTQYF. The CDR3 DNA reads TGTGCCAGCAGCTGGCGGGGGACCCAGTACTTC. Drawing the rest from reference TRBV5-6 and TRBJ2-5, the complete variable domain is DAGVTQSPTHLIKTRGQQVTLRCSPKSGHDTVSWYQQALGQGPQFIFQYYEEEERQRGNFPDRFSGHQFPNYSSELNVNALLLGDSALYLCASSWRGTQYFGPGTRLLVL.

The gene calls are TRBV6-1 and TRBJ2-2; D may be TRBD2 (7 bases). Germline V gene data show CDR1 as MNHNS and CDR2 as SASEGT. The CDR3 runs 15 residues. V lost 5 bases, J lost 2 bases, and 12 bases lay in between. The CDR3 DNA reads TGTGCCAGCAGTCGGGCGGGGGCAAACACCGGGGAGCTGTTTTTT. Protein sequence: CASSRAGANTGELFF.

The gene calls are TRBV19 and TRBJ2-3, with TRBD2 matching 10 bases. V trimming: 5 bases; J trimming: 1 base; junction bases outside the gene matches: 6. This CDR3 has 16 amino acids. Germline CDR1 reads LNHDA; CDR2 reads SQIVND (reference sequence). The CDR3, as DNA: TGTGCCAGTAGTCCCTCCGGGACTAGCGGCACAGATACGCAGTATTTT. It is translated as CASSPSGTSGTDTQYF.

V usage is TRBV19 and J usage is TRBJ2-4; TRBD2 matches 7 bases. Germline lookup yields CDR1 LNHDA and CDR2 SQIVND (reference sequence). Unmatched junction bases numbered 2, after V lost 1 base and J lost 5 bases. CDR3 size: 14 residues. CDR3 sequence (DNA): TGTGCCAGTAGTATAGTGGGGGGGGAAAACATTCAGTACTTC. It encodes CASSIVGGENIQYF.

This clone was observed a handful of times. The gene calls are TRBV28 and TRBJ2-7; D perhaps matches TRBD2 (6 bases). Germline CDR1 MDHEN, CDR2 SYDVKM. Trimming took off 5 bases at V and 1 base at J, with 12 bases between the two ends. This CDR3 is 14 amino acids long. The CDR3 protein is CASSETGLSYEQYV. The DNA of the CDR3 is TGTGCCAGCAGTGAAACGGGACTTTCCTACGAGCAGTACGTC.

The chain uses TRBV28 and TRBJ1-6; D is uncertain. V was clipped by 4 bases and J by 2 bases, with 6 bases between them. There are 14 residues in the CDR3. Germline loops: CDR1 MDHEN, CDR2 SYDVKM. CDR3 coding DNA: TGTGCCAGCAGTTCGACACCCTATAATTCACCCCTCCACTTT. This sequence encodes CASSSTPYNSPLHF.